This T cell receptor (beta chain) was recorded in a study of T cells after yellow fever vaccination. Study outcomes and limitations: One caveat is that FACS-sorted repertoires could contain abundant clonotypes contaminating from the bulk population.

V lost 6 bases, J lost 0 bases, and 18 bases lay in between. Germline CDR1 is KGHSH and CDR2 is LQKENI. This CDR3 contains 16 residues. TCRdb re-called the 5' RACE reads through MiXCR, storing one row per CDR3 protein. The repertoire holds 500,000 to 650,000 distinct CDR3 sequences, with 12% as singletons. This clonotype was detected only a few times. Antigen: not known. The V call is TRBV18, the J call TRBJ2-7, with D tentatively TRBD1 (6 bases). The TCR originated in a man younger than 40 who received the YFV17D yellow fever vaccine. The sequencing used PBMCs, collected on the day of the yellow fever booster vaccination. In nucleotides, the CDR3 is TGTGCCAGCTCCTCCCTTATACAGACAGGCTCCTACGAGCAGTACTTC. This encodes CASSSLIQTGSYEQYF.